One sample yielded the 11 T cell receptor beta chains listed below, sequenced in a study of cytomegalovirus exposure and HLA in healthy donors. Researchers ran the PCR with 60 Vbeta and 13 Jbeta primers. TCRdb's copy holds only in-frame clones and misses some; the assay was immunoSEQ multiplex PCR. The data hold around 150,000 clones, with around 87% observed a single time. The sequenced sample was PBMCs. All receptors derive from a woman aged 30 to 39 in good health and CMV-seronegative.

The chain employs TRBV18 and TRBJ2-1, with TRBD2 as a possible D gene (6 bases). In germline, CDR1 is KGHSH, CDR2 LQKENI. This CDR3 spans 14 amino acids. V shed 4 bases and J shed 2 bases, with 9 bases lying between them. The CDR3 spells CASSQLAAYNEQFF. The DNA of the CDR3 is TGTGCCAGCTCACAACTAGCAGCCTACAATGAGCAGTTCTTC.

The CDR3 DNA sequence: TGTGCCAGCAGTTTAGTGGGGGGGAGAACCGGGGAGCTGTTTTTT. Its protein product is CASSLVGGRTGELFF. The rearrangement links TRBV27 to TRBJ2-2, with 7 positions matching TRBD2. V shed 2 bases and J 5 bases; nucleotides not matched to a gene: 5. CDR1 and CDR2 (germline): MNHEY, SMNVEV (reference sequence). The CDR3 is 15 amino acids.

This rearrangement joins TRBV10-3 to TRBJ1-3; D unclear. The CDR3 has 11 residues. The germline CDR1 and CDR2 sequences are ENHRY and SYGVKD. The ends were cut back, 10 bases at V and 0 bases at J, with 4 bases in the middle. The CDR3 region is CASASGNTIYF. CDR3 DNA: TGTGCCAGCGCCTCTGGAAACACCATATATTTT.

This chain links TRBV27 with TRBJ2-7; 8 bases line up with TRBD1. The CDR3 totals 14 residues. Germline loops: CDR1 MNHEY, CDR2 SMNVEV (reference sequence). V gave up 6 bases and J gave up 5 bases; unmatched junction bases: 9. CDR3 nucleotide sequence: TGTGCCAGCAGAAAGGGACAGGTTGTGAACGAGCAGTACTTC. It encodes CASRKGQVVNEQYF.

This clone has a handful of counts. This chain links TRBV6-5 with TRBJ1-4; TRBD1 is a possible D gene (5 bases). The V end lost 6 bases, the J end lost 8 bases, and 13 bases lay between the germline ends. The CDR3 runs 13 residues. The germline gives CDR1 MNHEY, CDR2 SVGAGI. CDR3 region: CASRRPGNEKLFF. The CDR3 DNA reads TGTGCCAGCAGGCGACCAGGGAACGAAAAACTGTTTTTT.

As for this clone: Sequence at one end of the junction differs from germline and may be a read error. Here the CDR3 DNA reads TGTTCCAGCAGCCCAGCCAGGTTCGAGCAGTACTTC. It is translated as CSSSPARFEQYF. The V gene is TRBV7-9, the J gene TRBJ2-7; no firm D call. CDR3 length equals 12 residues. In germline, CDR1 is SEHNR, CDR2 FQNEAQ (reference sequence). Full variable domain (missing parts from reference TRBV7-9 and TRBJ2-7): DTGVSQNPRHKITKRGQNVTFRCDPISEHNRLYWYRQTLGQGPEFLTYFQNEAQLEKSRLLSDRFSAERPKGSFSTLEIQRTEQGDSAMYLCSSSPARFEQYFGPGTRLTVT.

V and J are TRBV9 and TRBJ2-5; 8 bases fit TRBD2. The CDR3 consists of 16 residues. Germline assignment: CDR1 SGDLS and CDR2 YYNGEE. With V trimmed by 2 bases and J by 9 bases, 15 bases remained unmatched. Here the CDR3 reads CASSVYPGLGVGAQYF. Here the CDR3 DNA reads TGTGCCAGCAGCGTGTACCCGGGACTAGGGGTTGGGGCCCAGTACTTC.

This clone was counted a few times. V and J are TRBV5-1 and TRBJ1-1, with a possible D match to TRBD1 (6 bases). V was trimmed by 4 bases and J by 5 bases, leaving 21 bases between them. The CDR3 covers 16 residues. Germline CDR1 and CDR2: SGHRS and YFSETQ. DNA of the CDR3: TGCGCCAGCAGCCCTCTACCCGGTAAGGGGGGGACTGAAGCTTTCTTT. It yields the protein CASSPLPGKGGTEAFF.

The rearrangement joins TRBV28 to TRBJ1-2; D perhaps matches TRBD1 (6 bases). The CDR3 spans 15 residues. V lost 6 bases to trimming and J lost 8 bases, with 22 bases between them. From germline, CDR1 is MDHEN and CDR2 SYDVKM. CDR3 residues: CASRTGTSPLWGYTF. CDR3 in DNA: TGTGCCAGCAGGACCGGGACATCTCCTCTTTGGGGCTACACCTTC.

This rearrangement joins TRBV11-3 to TRBJ2-1, with 7 nucleotides matching TRBD1. Per the germline V gene, CDR1 is SGHNT and CDR2 is YENEEA. With 5 bases clipped from V and 10 bases from J, the junction kept 11 bases outside the gene matches. This CDR3 is 14 amino acids long. CDR3 sequence: CASSLRQGRTEQFF. Here the CDR3 DNA reads TGTGCCAGCAGCCTCAGACAGGGCCGGACAGAGCAGTTCTTC.

J is TRBJ2-5 and V is TRBV29-1; the D is unclear. The CDR3 has 13 residues. CDR1 is SQVTM, CDR2 ANQGSEA, per germline. V was clipped by 5 bases and J by 5 bases, with 15 bases between them. In nucleotides, the CDR3 is TGCAGCGTTAAGGCGTCGATGGAGGAGACCCAGTACTTC. The encoded protein is CSVKASMEETQYF.